This T cell receptor beta chain originates from a study of T cell clonality in common variable immunodeficiency. Study-level findings and limits: Fewer deletions and N-nucleotide insertions were reportedly seen in common variable immunodeficiency TCR beta sequences.

For at least one year, all CVID subjects received replacement immunoglobulin. CVID subjects were neither ill nor on immunomodulatory or immunosuppressive medication at sampling. Equal genomic DNA amounts from CVID and control samples were sequenced. Assay: immunoSEQ multiplex PCR; the TCRdb copy retains only in-frame clones and omits some. This record lists roughly 39,000 clones, none seen once only, and the top ten clones contain 5.5% to 7%. The J segment lost 2 bases and the V segment lost 5 bases, leaving 11 bases of the junction unmatched. Germline CDR1 reads LNHDA; CDR2 reads SQIVND (reference sequence). This CDR3 contains 17 residues. This clone has only a few counts. What it recognizes is unknown. The read terminates 3 residues before the CDR3 end, so the remaining end is supplied by the germline J gene.

The TCR was taken from a human donor with common variable immunodeficiency. The V gene is TRBV19, the J gene TRBJ2-1, with 8 bases fitting TRBD2. The sequencing sample was made of peripheral blood mononuclear cells. This CDR3 reads CASSEAGGILAYNEQFF. Partial CDR3 DNA: TGTGCCAGTAGTGAGGCGGGGGGTATTCTCGCCTACAATGAG.